Below, 19 T cell receptor beta chains from the same sample are listed, as sequenced in a study of cytomegalovirus exposure and HLA in healthy donors. Method: immunoSEQ multiplex PCR; TCRdb's copy keeps in-frame clones and lacks some. Of 100,000 to 150,000 clones listed, around 85% are singletons. Material: PBMCs. The receptor source for this set is a man in his late teens or twenties in good health and CMV-seropositive.

This chain uses TRBV7-9 with TRBJ1-1, with D unresolved. V was cut by 1 base and J by 1 base, with 7 bases left in between. The CDR3 covers 14 residues. Germline V gives CDR1 SEHNR, CDR2 FQNEAQ (reference sequence). The CDR3 DNA follows: TGTGCCAGCAGCTTAGACGCAGGGAACACTGAAGCTTTCTTT. Protein: CASSLDAGNTEAFF. The complete variable domain, with remaining parts taken from reference TRBV7-9 and TRBJ1-1, reads DTGVSQNPRHKITKRGQNVTFRCDPISEHNRLYWYRQTLGQGPEFLTYFQNEAQLEKSRLLSDRFSAERPKGSFSTLEIQRTEQGDSAMYLCASSLDAGNTEAFFGQGTRLTVV.

The chain combines TRBV6-1 with TRBJ1-6; D call uncertain. This CDR3 has 16 residues. The germline V gene has CDR1 MNHNS and CDR2 SASEGT. The ends were cut back, 7 bases at V and 0 bases at J, with 13 bases in the middle. The CDR3 region has the DNA TGTGCCAGCAATGATGAGAAAAGCTCCTATAATTCACCCCTCCACTTT. This gives the protein CASNDEKSSYNSPLHF.

This clone was detected once. The genes are TRBV5-1 and TRBJ2-3, with 8 nucleotides matching TRBD1. Trimming took 0 bases from V and 4 from J; bases not matched to a gene: 7. CDR1 and CDR2 from the germline V gene are SGHRS and YFSETQ. The CDR3 sequence is 16 residues long. CDR3 nucleotides: TGCGCCAGCAGCTTGGAGGACAGGGTATTTTCAGATACGCAGTATTTT. The encoded protein is CASSLEDRVFSDTQYF.

The chain has TRBV5-1 and TRBJ1-4; D uncertain. Germline V gene data show CDR1 as SGHRS and CDR2 as YFSETQ. Trimming removed 2 bases at V and 8 bases at J, with 10 bases between. The CDR3 loop spans 13 amino acids. This CDR3 is CASSFGVSEKLFF. The CDR3 nucleotides are TGCGCCAGCAGCTTCGGGGTTTCAGAAAAACTGTTTTTT.

This chain uses TRBV15 with TRBJ1-2; 7 nucleotides match TRBD1. The CDR3 contains 14 residues. Germline lookup yields CDR1 LNHNV and CDR2 YYDKDF (reference sequence). V shed 5 bases and J 3 bases; nucleotides not matched to a gene: 6. The CDR3 DNA follows: TGTGCCACCAGCGCCAGACAGGGAGACTATGGCTACACCTTC. Protein: CATSARQGDYGYTF.

CDR3 protein: CASREQGTLGNQPQHF. The CDR3 DNA reads as TGTGCCAGCAGGGAACAGGGTACTTTGGGCAATCAGCCCCAGCATTTT. V and J are TRBV6-1 and TRBJ1-5; TRBD1 is a possible D gene (6 bases). The CDR3 sequence is 16 residues long. Trimming left V 6 bases short and J 2 bases short, with 17 bases between. CDR1 MNHNS and CDR2 SASEGT come from the germline V gene.

The chain has TRBV10-3 and TRBJ2-4; perhaps TRBD2 as D (6 bases). V lost 0 bases, J lost 6 bases, and 12 bases lay in between. The CDR3 contains 15 residues. Germline loops: CDR1 ENHRY, CDR2 SYGVKD. DNA for the CDR3: TGTGCCATCAGTGAGTCGGGGGGATGGTCAAACATTCAGTACTTC. Amino acid sequence: CAISESGGWSNIQYF.

The chain employs TRBV7-2 and TRBJ1-5, with D possibly TRBD1 on 6 matching bases. Trimming stripped 5 bases from V and 2 bases from J, with 10 bases between. The V gene's germline CDR1 is SGHTA and CDR2 FQGNSA. This CDR3 is 14 amino acids long. The DNA of the CDR3 is TGTGCCAGCAGCAACCGACAGGGCAATCAGCCCCAGCATTTT. It translates to CASSNRQGNQPQHF. Complete variable domain (other parts from reference TRBV7-2 and TRBJ1-5): GAGVSQSPSNKVTEKGKDVELRCDPISGHTALYWYRQSLGQGLEFLIYFQGNSAPDKSGLPSDRFSAERTGGSVSTLTIQRTQQEDSAVYLCASSNRQGNQPQHFGDGTRLSIL.

The V and J genes are TRBV6-4 and TRBJ2-1; 7 nucleotides align to TRBD1. V lost 5 bases and J lost 6; bases outside the gene matches: 4. CDR1 MRHNA and CDR2 SNTAGT come from the germline V gene. CDR3 length: 13 residues. CDR3 DNA: TGTGCCAGCAGTAAAGACAGGGTCAATGAGCAGTTCTTC. Translation: CASSKDRVNEQFF.

This rearrangement joins TRBV6-4 to TRBJ2-2; D is undetermined. The V end was cut by 8 bases, the J end by 1 base, with 11 bases between. Per the germline V gene, CDR1 is MRHNA and CDR2 is SNTAGT. The CDR3 is made up of 14 amino acids. For the CDR3, the DNA is TGTGCCAGCCGGCGGCACTTGAACACCGGGGAGCTGTTTTTT. It translates to CASRRHLNTGELFF.

This clone showed up just once. The chain has TRBV5-1 and TRBJ2-3; 7 nucleotides match TRBD1. Per germline, CDR1 SGHRS and CDR2 YFSETQ. V lost 5 bases and J lost 3; bases outside the gene matches: 12. The CDR3 runs 16 residues. The CDR3 DNA sequence: TGCGCCAGCAGACCGCATACAGGGGCCGGGACAGATACGCAGTATTTT. It specifies CASRPHTGAGTDTQYF. The entire variable domain, with the rest obtained from reference TRBV5-1 and TRBJ2-3, is as follows: KAGVTQTPRYLIKTRGQQVTLSCSPISGHRSVSWYQQTPGQGLQFLFEYFSETQRNKGNFPGRFSGRQFSNSRSEMNVSTLELGDSALYLCASRPHTGAGTDTQYFGPGTRLTVL.

The CDR3, as DNA: TGTGCCAGCAGCGGGGGACAGGGTATGAATGAAAAACTGTTTTTT. Protein: CASSGGQGMNEKLFF. This chain joins TRBV7-9 and TRBJ1-4, with TRBD1 matching 9 bases. V gave up 5 bases and J gave up 5 bases; unmatched junction bases: 6. This CDR3 has 15 amino acids. The germline V gene encodes CDR1 SEHNR and CDR2 FQNEAQ (reference sequence).

The chain links TRBV7-8 to TRBJ1-2; 7 nucleotides line up with TRBD1. The CDR3 extends over 13 amino acids. Trimming cost V 4 bases and J 4 bases; bases outside gene matches: 3. CDR1 is SGHVS, CDR2 FQNEAQ, per germline. Here the CDR3 DNA reads TGTGCCAGCAGCTCGACAGGGCTCTATGGCTACACCTTC. It encodes CASSSTGLYGYTF.

J is TRBJ2-7 and V is TRBV28, with TRBD1 identical over 9 bases. The CDR3 spans 17 residues. Germline CDR1 reads MDHEN; CDR2 reads SYDVKM. J gave up 1 base and V 5 bases, and 12 bases lay outside the gene matches. The CDR3 region has the DNA TGTGCCAGCAGTGCCGCGGTAGGGACAGGGACATCCTACGAGCAGTACTTC. Protein: CASSAAVGTGTSYEQYF.

The CDR3: CASSSLTGLAGSSYNEQFF. CDR3 nucleotide sequence: TGTGCCAGCAGCTCGCTTACGGGACTAGCGGGTTCGTCCTACAATGAGCAGTTCTTC. The chain is built from TRBV5-6 and TRBJ2-1, with 12 bases lining up with TRBD2. The ends lost 3 bases at V and 1 base at J; junction bases unmatched: 11. This CDR3 is 19 amino acids long. Germline loops: CDR1 SGHDT, CDR2 YYEEEE.

CDR3 protein: CASSLTGTGDEQFF. CDR3 coding DNA: TGCGCCAGCAGCTTGACCGGGACAGGGGACGAGCAGTTCTTC. J is TRBJ2-1 and V is TRBV5-1; 10 bases are a match to TRBD1. The germline gives CDR1 SGHRS, CDR2 YFSETQ. This CDR3 is 14 amino acids long. V lost 1 base and J lost 10; bases outside the gene matches: 5.

The chain uses TRBV7-2 and TRBJ1-3; perhaps TRBD1 as D (5 bases). This CDR3 spans 15 amino acids. Germline V CDR1 and CDR2: SGHTA, FQGNSA. V was clipped by 1 base and J by 6 bases, with 13 bases between them. The CDR3: CASSLDQGNENTIYF. The DNA of the CDR3 is TGTGCCAGCAGCTTAGACCAGGGTAACGAAAACACCATATATTTT.

The chain uses TRBV21-1 and TRBJ2-7; no DNA check was done on the table's D call, TRBD1. TRBV21-1 is marked as a pseudogene. The CDR3 sequence is 13 residues long. The CDR3 spells CAIQGDRPYEQYF. CDR3 DNA: TGTGCCATCCAGGGGGACAGGCCGTACGAGCAGTACTTC.

V is TRBV28 and J is TRBJ2-7, with 10 bases matching TRBD1. Germline loops: CDR1 MDHEN, CDR2 SYDVKM. This CDR3 has 14 amino acids. J gave up 2 bases and V 5 bases, and 3 bases lay outside the gene matches. CDR3: CASSPGTGAYEQYF. CDR3 in DNA: TGTGCCAGCAGTCCCGGGACAGGGGCCTACGAGCAGTACTTC.